This record covers a single T cell receptor beta chain. The target of this receptor is not known. No base qualities exist here, and no much larger clone lies one base off it. Receptors were amplified or captured by PCR. Sequencing took place on an Illumina HiSeq 2500. To reduce PCR and sequencing biases, unique molecular identifiers were incorporated into the TCR beta cDNA libraries. Per 1 to 10 million input T cells, around 500,000 cDNA molecules were obtained, such that each molecule approximated one T cell. The patient libraries were prepared and sequenced with the same protocol used for the earlier healthy control dataset. Samples belonging to the same batch were prepared together, multiplexed and sequenced on a shared HiSeq lane. The study's own analysis went as follows. MIGEC handled the raw barcoded reads, throwing out single-read molecular identifier groups before consensus assembly and CDR3 extraction. Clonotype tables were post-analysed with VDJtools, and diversity was normalized by down-sampling all datasets to the smallest sample size. To correct batch-related cross-sample contamination, repertoire overlap clustering matched CDR3 amino acid sequences but not nucleotide sequences. The public reads were reanalyzed by TCRdb: fastp trimming at Q25, MiXCR alignment, in-frame beta chains only. Rows with a matching CDR3 protein are joined into one entry that keeps the most common DNA and genes. The V and J calls, along with clone size, are taken from TCRdb and not from the paper's own processing. The sample records hundreds of thousands of distinct CDR3 sequences, more than 50% of which are singletons. The ten most abundant clones make up about 11% of the sample.

This sample was taken from a study of post-analysis software for immune sequencing data (dated by TCRdb to between 2015 and 2016). Broadly, across the study: The recorded disease courses included relapsing-remitting, secondary progressive and progressive-relapsing multiple sclerosis, and some patients had no subtype annotation. The patient repertoires were set against 10 or so previously published healthy control repertoires from donors whose ages ranged from roughly 6 to 25 years. A subset of samples was prepared in parallel using single-end sample barcoding, then pooled and co-amplified after Illumina adapter ligation.

On the study overall, not on this receptor specifically: Multiple sclerosis patients had significantly lower normalized Chao1 diversity than controls, a result that suggests substantial peripheral T-cell clonal expansion. Patients showed significantly higher frequencies than controls for a handful of TRBV segments, among them TRBV5-6, TRBV5-1 and TRBV20-1. Direct clustering with F measure revealed strong co-clustering of samples prepared in the same batch, which led to a batch-effect correction. The control group was slightly older than the multiple sclerosis patient group.

The germline V gene specifies SGHRS as CDR1 and YFSETQ as CDR2. The V end gives up 4 bases and the J end 4 bases, leaving 6 bases in the junction not matched to a gene. Counted from cysteine to phenylalanine, this CDR3 has 17 amino acids. This entry keeps only the CDR3 DNA: 51 bases, framed from base 1. To demonstrate the VDJtools post-analysis software, TCR beta repertoires were profiled from the peripheral blood of 13 young patients with multiple sclerosis. The multiple sclerosis patients were children and adolescents between roughly 6 and 16 years of age. The rearranged chain carries TRBV5-1 and TRBJ2-1; 15 bases in the junction line up with TRBD2. The source of this sequence is a girl aged 2 to 9 with multiple sclerosis. Sequencing was performed on blood. The nucleotides read TGCGCCAGCAGCACCGGGACTAGCGGGAGGACGTACAATGAGCAGTTCTTC. Translated, this gives CASSTGTSGRTYNEQFF.